The 5 T cell receptor beta chains listed next were all sequenced from one sample in a study of cytomegalovirus exposure and HLA in healthy donors. Measured with immunoSEQ multiplex PCR; TCRdb has only the in-frame clones, and not every one. The sample holds about 360,000 clones; more than 80% are singletons and the top ten take about 0.8%. Input material: PBMCs. Every receptor here comes from a woman aged 18-29 years in good health and CMV-seronegative.

This chain uses TRBV4-1 with TRBJ2-1; TRBD2 agrees at 10 bases. Germline V gives CDR1 MGHRA, CDR2 YSYEKL. This CDR3 is built from 20 residues. The V segment lost 1 base and the J segment 8 bases; nucleotides outside the gene matches: 20. The CDR3 DNA follows: TGCGCCAGCAGCCAAGGATCGCTAGCGGGGGTTGTGGTTCCGGCCCATGAGCAGTTCTTC. Translating gives CASSQGSLAGVVVPAHEQFF.

The chain combines TRBV30 with TRBJ2-7; perhaps TRBD2 as D (6 bases). The CDR3 is 14 residues long. V lost 3 bases to trimming and J lost 2 bases, with 14 bases between them. CDR1 and CDR2 from the germline V gene are GTSNPN and SVGIG (reference sequence). The CDR3 DNA reads as TGTGCCTGGAGATTCGGCGGGGAGGCCTACGAGCAGTACTTC. It specifies CAWRFGGEAYEQYF.

The genes are TRBV6-1 and TRBJ2-2; unclear D gene. The CDR3 runs 12 residues. V gave up 11 bases and J gave up 3 bases, with 10 bases separating them. Germline V lookup: CDR1 MNHNS, CDR2 SASEGT. The CDR3, as DNA: TGTGCCCACGGCAGGTACACCGGGGAGCTGTTTTTT. This encodes CAHGRYTGELFF.

The chain is built from TRBV6-5 and TRBJ2-7; 13 bases agree with TRBD2. The V and J ends lost 6 bases and 4 bases, in that order; junction bases with no gene match: 6. Germline CDR1 reads MNHEY; CDR2 reads SVGAGI. The CDR3 length is 15 residues. This chain's CDR3 is CASRGTSGDTYEQYF. CDR3 DNA: TGTGCCAGCAGAGGGACTAGCGGGGACACTTACGAGCAGTACTTC.

The rearrangement links TRBV2 to TRBJ1-1; D might be TRBD1 (5 bases). Germline CDR1 reads SNHLY; CDR2 reads FYNNEI. The CDR3 totals 12 residues. The V and J ends lost 5 bases and 11 bases respectively, with 15 bases between them. The CDR3 DNA reads as TGTGCCAGCAGTCGACAGTTAATGGGGGCTTTCTTT. It encodes CASSRQLMGAFF.